This T cell receptor beta chain was sequenced during a study of post-analysis software for immune sequencing data. Study-wide results and caveats: Clustering by F measure revealed strong co-clustering among samples prepared together in one batch. There were a few TRBV segments more frequent in patients than controls, and TRBV5-6, TRBV5-1 and TRBV20-1 were among them.

CDR3 length: 13 residues. Unique molecular identifiers featured in each of the TCR beta cDNA libraries. TCRdb redid the calling of the PCR reads with MiXCR, one entry per CDR3 protein. The sample records some 500,000 distinct CDR3 sequences, roughly 45% being singletons. This clonotype was counted only a few times. Antigen unknown. The clonotype comes from a girl under 18 with multiple sclerosis. The chain has TRBV21-1 and TRBJ2-1; the table's TRBD1 call for D was not verified on the DNA. TRBV21-1 is a listed pseudogene. The source material was blood. The CDR3 region has the DNA TGTGCCAGCAGAAAGGACAGGGTGAATGAGCAGTTCTTC. The encoded protein is CASRKDRVNEQFF.